This T cell receptor (beta chain) was captured in a study of shared clonotypes between healthy human individuals. Points from the study as a whole: The study found lower generation probabilities in non-shared clonotypes than in those shared by all four donors.

In germline, CDR1 is SNHLY, CDR2 FYNNEI. CDR3 length equals 15 residues. V gave up 7 bases and J gave up 7 bases; unmatched junction bases: 16. Naive CD4+ cells were CD45RA-selected; the remaining cells were memory. The test was conducted at deep level. Source study methods: In the immunoSEQ data, sequences were junction-only and lacked quality scores, so filtering differed. Sequenced by immunoSEQ multiplex PCR; TCRdb stores in-frame clones only, minus some. V, J and clone size derive from that table, while D and trimming were established from the DNA sequence. The table records under 1,100,000 clones, about 74% of them present only once. This clone occurred once. Its antigen remains unidentified.

The receptor comes from a man between 18 and 29 years old in good health. The rearrangement uses TRBV2 and TRBJ2-7; 7 bases fit TRBD2. The specimen sequenced was memory CD4+ T cells sorted from blood. Subset of the sample: CD45RA-negative fraction. Here the CDR3 DNA reads TGTGCCAGCACCAAAAACCTCGGGGTGCGGGGGGAGCAGTACTTC. Its translation is CASTKNLGVRGEQYF.